This T cell receptor beta chain originates from a study of blood T cell repertoires in COVID-19. Germline V gene lookup returns CDR1 MNHEY and CDR2 SVGAGI. This CDR3 has 13 residues. Trimming cost V 2 bases and J 6 bases, with 9 bases left between them. Sequencing used immunoSEQ multiplex PCR; TCRdb keeps in-frame clones, though not all of them. Of over 200,000 clones listed, about 85% are singletons. The chain recombines TRBV6-5 with TRBJ2-3; D perhaps matches TRBD2 (5 bases). The sequence was obtained from a woman aged 18-29 years who had recovered from COVID-19. What was sequenced was peripheral blood. In DNA, the CDR3 is TGTGCCAGCAGTTACGGGAGAAGGGATACGCAGTATTTT. It is translated as CASSYGRRDTQYF.